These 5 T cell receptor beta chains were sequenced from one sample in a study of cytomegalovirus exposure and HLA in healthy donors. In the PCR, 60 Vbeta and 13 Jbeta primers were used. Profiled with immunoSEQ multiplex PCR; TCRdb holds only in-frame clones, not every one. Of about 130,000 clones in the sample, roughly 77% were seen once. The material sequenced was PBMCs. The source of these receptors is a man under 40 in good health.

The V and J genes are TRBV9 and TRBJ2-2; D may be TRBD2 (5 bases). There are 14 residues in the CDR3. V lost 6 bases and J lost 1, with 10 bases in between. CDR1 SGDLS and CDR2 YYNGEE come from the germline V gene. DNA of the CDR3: TGTGCCAGCAACCTGGACTTGAACACCGGGGAGCTGTTTTTT. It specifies CASNLDLNTGELFF.

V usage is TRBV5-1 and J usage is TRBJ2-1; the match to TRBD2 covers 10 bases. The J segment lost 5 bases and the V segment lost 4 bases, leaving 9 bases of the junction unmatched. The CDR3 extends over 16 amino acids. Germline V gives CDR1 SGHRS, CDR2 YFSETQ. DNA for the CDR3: TGCGCCAGCAGCCGGGGGGGTAGCGGGAGGCACAATGAGCAGTTCTTC. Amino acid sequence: CASSRGGSGRHNEQFF. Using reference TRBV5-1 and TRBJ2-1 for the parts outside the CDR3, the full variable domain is KAGVTQTPRYLIKTRGQQVTLSCSPISGHRSVSWYQQTPGQGLQFLFEYFSETQRNKGNFPGRFSGRQFSNSRSEMNVSTLELGDSALYLCASSRGGSGRHNEQFFGPGTRLTVL.

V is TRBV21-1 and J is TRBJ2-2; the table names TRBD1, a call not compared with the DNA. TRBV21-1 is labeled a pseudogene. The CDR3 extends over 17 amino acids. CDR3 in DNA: TGTGCCAGCAGCGTAACCTACGACAGGTCCCCGACCGGGGAGCTGTTTTTT. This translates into CASSVTYDRSPTGELFF.

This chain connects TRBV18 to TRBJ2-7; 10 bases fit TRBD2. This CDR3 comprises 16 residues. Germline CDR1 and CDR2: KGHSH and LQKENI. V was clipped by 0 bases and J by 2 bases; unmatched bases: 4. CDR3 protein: CASSPPGLAEAYEQYF. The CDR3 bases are TGTGCCAGCTCACCACCTGGACTAGCGGAGGCCTACGAGCAGTACTTC. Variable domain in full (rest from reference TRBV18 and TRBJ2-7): NAGVMQNPRHLVRRRGQEARLRCSPMKGHSHVYWYRQLPEEGLKFMVYLQKENIIDESGMPKERFSAEFPKEGPSILRIQQVVRGDSAAYFCASSPPGLAEAYEQYFGPGTRLTVT.

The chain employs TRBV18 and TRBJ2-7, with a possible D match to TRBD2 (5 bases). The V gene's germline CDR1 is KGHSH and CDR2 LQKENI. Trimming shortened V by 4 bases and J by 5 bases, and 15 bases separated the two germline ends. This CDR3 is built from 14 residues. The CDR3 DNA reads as TGTGCCAGCTCACGGGAGAGGAGCCACCACGAGCAGTACTTC. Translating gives CASSRERSHHEQYF.